The sequence of this T cell receptor beta chain was determined in a study of blood T cell repertoires in COVID-19. Study information: Some COVID-19 samples were acute and others convalescent; all came from the United States, Italy and Spain. T cells, B-cell-depleted T cells, or PBMCs provided the cDNA or gDNA that served as material.

Germline lookup yields CDR1 SEHNR and CDR2 FQNEAQ (reference sequence). Germline trimming cut 5 bases from V and 4 bases from J; bases unmatched to any gene: 13. There are 19 residues in the CDR3. As originally analysed: Quantification of nucleated cells was approximated via reference gene primer amplification. Clones were sequenced by immunoSEQ multiplex PCR, and TCRdb holds only the in-frame ones, with some missing. The V and J calls and clone size were taken over from that table, and D and trimming were inferred from the DNA. The sample lists more than 90,000 clones; 60% to 85% were seen once. Source material: peripheral blood. The chain carries TRBV7-9 and TRBJ2-5; 16 bases fit TRBD2. The clonotype was recovered from a man between 65 and 79 years old with acute or convalescent COVID-19. The CDR3 DNA is TGTGCCAGCAGCCCCCCCTGGGGACTAGCGGGGGGGCCGGGAGAGACCCAGTACTTC. Translating gives CASSPPWGLAGGPGETQYF.